The 21 T cell receptor beta chains reported below all come from one sample, sequenced in a study of blood T cells in healthy people across ages (dated by TCRdb to about 2015). The library was obtained by 5' RACE. Instrument on record: Illumina HiSeq 2500. A second roughly 6 to 12 cycle PCR used a sample-barcoded 5' primer and a J-beta primer mix. Using fastp at Q25 and MiXCR, TCRdb reprocessed the public reads and kept productive beta chains. Rows are unified per CDR3 protein, each entry keeping the most common DNA and genes. This sample holds about 830,000 distinct CDR3 sequences; around 68% were observed only once. The ten largest make up around a quarter of the sample. Material for sequencing was blood. These receptors originate from a young man in good health.

The V gene is TRBV28, the J gene TRBJ2-4, with 7 positions matching TRBD1. The germline V gene encodes CDR1 MDHEN and CDR2 SYDVKM. The trim removed 3 bases at V and 4 bases at J, leaving 6 bases unmatched. CDR3 length: 15 amino acids. CDR3 amino acids: CASSFPTGVKNIQYF. CDR3 nucleotide sequence: TGTGCCAGCAGTTTCCCAACAGGGGTGAAAAACATTCAGTACTTC. The full variable domain, in which reference TRBV28 and TRBJ2-4 provide the parts outside the CDR3, is DVKVTQSSRYLVKRTGEKVFLECVQDMDHENMFWYRQDPGLGLRLIYFSYDVKMKEKGDIPEGYSVSREKKERFSLILESASTNQTSMYLCASSFPTGVKNIQYFGAGTRLSVL.

The chain employs TRBV7-3 and TRBJ2-1, with 9 bases aligning to TRBD2. V gave up 0 bases and J gave up 3 bases; unmatched junction bases: 6. CDR1 SGHTA and CDR2 FQGTGA come from the germline V gene. This CDR3 is 17 amino acids long. The CDR3 DNA reads as TGTGCCAGCAGCTTAACACAGCGGGGGGCTGGCTACAATGAGCAGTTCTTC. Its protein product is CASSLTQRGAGYNEQFF.

The chain has TRBV4-3 and TRBJ2-3, with TRBD1 matching 9 bases. This CDR3 contains 15 residues. Germline V lookup: CDR1 LGHNA, CDR2 YSLEER. V was pared by 4 bases and J by 6 bases, with 8 bases of the junction left unmatched. The CDR3 reads CASSRAGQGLDTQYF. CDR3 nucleotides: TGCGCCAGCAGCCGCGCCGGACAGGGGCTGGATACGCAGTATTTT.

V usage is TRBV12-3 or TRBV12-4 and J usage is TRBJ2-5, with D possibly being TRBD2 (7 bases). V gave up 11 bases and J gave up 5 bases, with 24 bases separating them. This CDR3 is built from 15 residues. The CDR3 is CAVGGGTPGGETQYF. The CDR3 DNA follows: TGTGCCGTAGGGGGGGGGACTCCTGGAGGGGAGACCCAGTACTTC.

The V and J genes are TRBV12-3 or TRBV12-4 and TRBJ2-3, with a weak D call TRBD2 (6 bases). V was cut by 4 bases and J by 6 bases, with 20 bases left in between. The CDR3 contains 16 residues. The CDR3 DNA follows: TGTGCCAGCAGTTCGGGCGGGAACATCCGGTGGGATACGCAGTATTTT. Protein: CASSSGGNIRWDTQYF.

The CDR3 reads CASRSSGTGTEQFF. The CDR3 region has the DNA TGTGCCAGCAGAAGCTCCGGGACAGGGACTGAGCAGTTCTTC. This chain uses TRBV28 with TRBJ2-1; 9 positions match TRBD1. Germline trimming cut 6 bases from V and 9 bases from J; bases unmatched to any gene: 9. CDR1 MDHEN and CDR2 SYDVKM come from the germline V gene. The CDR3 has 14 residues.

Only a few counts were recorded for this clonotype. The chain links TRBV11-1 to TRBJ2-1, with D unclear. The V gene's germline CDR1 is SGHAT and CDR2 FQDESV (reference sequence). Trimming cost V 1 base and J 1 base, with 8 bases left between them. The CDR3 runs 15 residues. This chain's CDR3 is CASSLEVQSYNEQFF. The CDR3 region has the DNA TGTGCCAGCAGCTTAGAGGTTCAGTCCTACAATGAGCAGTTCTTC.

Only one count was recorded for this clonotype. The chain uses TRBV5-1 and TRBJ1-2; possible D gene TRBD1, 5 bases. The CDR3 totals 18 residues. The V gene's germline CDR1 is SGHRS and CDR2 YFSETQ. V lost 0 bases and J 6 bases, leaving 24 bases between the germline ends. Written as DNA, the CDR3 is TGCGCCAGCAGCTTGGCCGCGGAATCGTGGATAGGGGTCAATGGCTACACCTTC. This codes for CASSLAAESWIGVNGYTF.

This clonotype has more than one count but fewer than ten. This rearrangement joins TRBV7-2 to TRBJ2-7, with D perhaps assigned TRBD1 or TRBD2 (5 bases each). Germline lookup yields CDR1 SGHTA and CDR2 FQGNSA. The CDR3 totals 14 residues. V dropped 6 bases and J dropped 0 bases, with 12 bases sitting between them. The CDR3 protein is CASSYTGASYEQYF. CDR3 nucleotides: TGTGCCAGCAGTTACACCGGGGCCTCCTACGAGCAGTACTTC.

The V gene is TRBV28, the J gene TRBJ2-2; D ambiguous. CDR3 length equals 13 residues. V lost 5 bases to trimming and J lost 6 bases, with 10 bases between them. Germline CDR1 and CDR2: MDHEN and SYDVKM. CDR3 sequence reads: CASSVLDSGELFF. As DNA, the CDR3 is TGTGCCAGCAGTGTATTGGATTCCGGGGAGCTGTTTTTT.

The J gene is TRBJ2-4, the V gene TRBV5-1; 8 nucleotides match TRBD2. This CDR3 contains 17 residues. J lost 6 bases, V lost 0 bases, and 11 bases had no gene match. Germline V lookup: CDR1 SGHRS, CDR2 YFSETQ. DNA for the CDR3: TGCGCCAGCAGCTTGGTCGTTAAGACTAGCGAGGGAAACATTCAGTACTTC. As protein: CASSLVVKTSEGNIQYF.

V usage is TRBV7-6 and J usage is TRBJ2-3; D is perhaps TRBD2 (5 bases). With 5 bases removed from V and 2 bases from J, the gap between germline ends came to 14 bases. The CDR3 sequence is 15 residues long. The V gene's germline CDR1 is SGHVS and CDR2 FNYEAQ. This CDR3 is CASSQNEGNTDTQYF. For the CDR3, the DNA is TGTGCCAGCAGCCAAAATGAGGGCAACACAGATACGCAGTATTTT.

V usage is TRBV28 and J usage is TRBJ1-1; D not certain. The V gene's germline CDR1 is MDHEN and CDR2 SYDVKM. The V gene lost 10 bases and the J gene lost 8 bases, with 26 bases spanning the gap. The CDR3 is 15 amino acids. The CDR3 reads CAIRTNYLGLLEAFF. DNA of the CDR3: TGTGCCATCAGAACTAATTACCTCGGGCTATTGGAAGCTTTCTTT. The entire variable domain, with the rest obtained from reference TRBV28 and TRBJ1-1, is as follows: DVKVTQSSRYLVKRTGEKVFLECVQDMDHENMFWYRQDPGLGLRLIYFSYDVKMKEKGDIPEGYSVSREKKERFSLILESASTNQTSMYLCAIRTNYLGLLEAFFGQGTRLTVV.

There are a few counts of this clonotype. The chain uses TRBV29-1 and TRBJ2-5; D is unresolved. The V end was cut by 2 bases, the J end by 4 bases, with 8 bases between. The length of the CDR3 is 12 residues. Germline V gives CDR1 SQVTM, CDR2 ANQGSEA. CDR3 loop: CSVEKGGETQYF. In DNA form, the CDR3 reads TGCAGCGTTGAAAAGGGTGGAGAGACCCAGTACTTC.

This clonotype was counted at least ten times. The chain uses TRBV29-1 and TRBJ2-7; D is possibly TRBD2 (6 bases). The length of the CDR3 is 13 residues. Germline CDR1 and CDR2: SQVTM and ANQGSEA. The ends were cut back, 2 bases at V and 5 bases at J, with 13 bases in the middle. CDR3 in amino acids: CSVELALFHEQYF. The CDR3 nucleotides are TGCAGCGTTGAACTAGCGCTATTCCACGAGCAGTACTTC.

The chain is built from TRBV29-1 and TRBJ1-2; 8 nucleotides align to TRBD1. The V gene end was trimmed by 0 bases and the J gene end by 4 bases; junction bases not matched to a gene: 4. The CDR3 runs 14 residues. The germline CDR1 and CDR2 sequences are SQVTM and ANQGSEA. The chain's CDR3 is CSVEDPGGIYGYTF. In nucleotides, the CDR3 is TGCAGCGTTGAAGATCCAGGGGGCATCTATGGCTACACCTTC. The entire variable domain, with the rest obtained from reference TRBV29-1 and TRBJ1-2, is as follows: SAVISQKPSRDICQRGTSLTIQCQVDSQVTMMFWYRQQPGQSLTLIATANQGSEATYESGFVIDKFPISRPNLTFSTLTVSNMSPEDSSIYLCSVEDPGGIYGYTFGSGTRLTVV.

The J gene is TRBJ2-1, the V gene TRBV5-5, with D possibly TRBD2 on 7 matching bases. Deletions cut 4 bases from V and 8 bases from J, with 13 bases between. Germline V lookup: CDR1 SGHKS, CDR2 YYEKEE (reference sequence). The CDR3 is 13 residues long. This CDR3 reads CASSTQGGHEQFF. In nucleotides, the CDR3 is TGTGCCAGCAGCACACAGGGAGGGCATGAGCAGTTCTTC.

This rearrangement joins TRBV27 to TRBJ1-2, with D unresolved. Germline V lookup: CDR1 MNHEY, CDR2 SMNVEV (reference sequence). The germline V and J ends were trimmed by 4 bases and 4 bases, with 10 bases remaining between them. The CDR3 extends over 13 amino acids. The chain's CDR3 is CASSYGVSYGYTF. CDR3 bases: TGTGCCAGCAGTTACGGGGTGTCCTATGGCTACACCTTC.

The chain carries TRBV9 and TRBJ2-1, with D hard to call. The CDR3 spans 15 residues. The V and J ends lost 0 bases and 2 bases respectively, with 9 bases between them. Germline assignment: CDR1 SGDLS and CDR2 YYNGEE. CDR3: CASSVGHSAYNEQFF. The CDR3 DNA sequence: TGTGCCAGCAGCGTAGGACACTCAGCCTACAATGAGCAGTTCTTC.

The V call is TRBV10-3, the J call TRBJ2-5, with TRBD1 matching 9 bases. Germline lookup yields CDR1 ENHRY and CDR2 SYGVKD. V was clipped by 6 bases and J by 5 bases; unmatched bases: 16. The CDR3 is 17 amino acids. The CDR3: CAIRDGTGTTGWETQYF. The DNA for the CDR3 is TGTGCCATCAGAGACGGGACAGGGACCACCGGGTGGGAGACCCAGTACTTC.

V and J are TRBV4-2 and TRBJ2-7; 11 nucleotides align to TRBD2. The germline CDR1 and CDR2 sequences are LGHNA and YNFKEQ. V gave up 0 bases and J gave up 6 bases; unmatched junction bases: 7. The CDR3 consists of 16 residues. CDR3 sequence reads: CASSQDVAGGGSEQYF. The CDR3 DNA follows: TGTGCCAGCAGCCAAGATGTAGCGGGGGGGGGTTCCGAGCAGTACTTC.